One sample yielded the 26 T cell receptor beta chains listed below, sequenced in a study of OX40 agonist ivuxolimab in advanced cancers. The library was built by means of the immunoSEQ multiplex PCR assay. TCRdb mirrors the immuneACCESS table, restricted to in-frame sequences. Some clones are absent from its copies; in checked studies, under half trace to an unresolved V gene, and the reason for the others is unknown. The table for this sample lists under 80,000 clones; about 89% of them were counted only once. The top ten constitute less than 0.8% of the sample. This sample comprised CD4+ or CD8+ T cells sorted from blood, obtained in a trial of the OX40 agonist ivuxolimab. The receptors were sampled from an adult with an advanced solid tumor such as melanoma, head and neck, liver or kidney cancer.

A single count supports this clone. The chain is built from TRBV6-5 and TRBJ2-1; 7 nucleotides match TRBD1. CDR3 size: 16 residues. V was pared by 0 bases and J by 1 base, with 3 bases of the junction left unmatched. Germline assignment: CDR1 MNHEY and CDR2 SVGAGI. CDR3 coding DNA: TGTGCCAGCAGTTACTCGACAGGGCGTTCCTACAATGAGCAGTTCTTC. Protein sequence: CASSYSTGRSYNEQFF.

The chain uses TRBV2 and TRBJ1-5; 8 bases align to TRBD1. The CDR3 runs 15 residues. V dropped 1 base and J dropped 6; count of bases not matched to a gene: 5. Germline CDR1 reads SNHLY; CDR2 reads FYNNEI. CDR3 sequence: CASSEGQGAGQPQHF. The CDR3 region has the DNA TGTGCCAGCAGTGAAGGGCAGGGGGCCGGTCAGCCCCAGCATTTT.

The chain couples TRBV28 to TRBJ2-5; tentatively, D is TRBD1 (6 bases). Trimming cost V 6 bases and J 2 bases, with 19 bases left between them. CDR1 is MDHEN and CDR2 is SYDVKM in the germline V gene. The CDR3 covers 16 residues. This CDR3 is CASRDTQGTFQETQYF. CDR3 nucleotide sequence: TGTGCCAGCAGAGATACTCAAGGGACATTTCAAGAGACCCAGTACTTC.

The chain combines TRBV28 with TRBJ1-3; 7 bases are shared with TRBD1. The CDR3 has 15 residues. V shed 4 bases and J 0 bases; nucleotides not matched to a gene: 3. Germline values: CDR1 MDHEN, CDR2 SYDVKM. CDR3 sequence (DNA): TGTGCCAGCAGTTCGGGACAGCCCTCTGGAAACACCATATATTTT. Translating gives CASSSGQPSGNTIYF.

V and J are TRBV5-1 and TRBJ1-1; D is unclear. V shed 0 bases and J shed 11 bases, with 11 bases lying between them. In germline, CDR1 is SGHRS, CDR2 YFSETQ. This CDR3 is built from 12 residues. The CDR3 reads CASSLVAGRAFF. The CDR3 region has the DNA TGCGCCAGCAGCTTGGTAGCGGGTCGGGCTTTCTTT.

The J gene is TRBJ1-5, the V gene TRBV21-1. TRBV21-1 is a known pseudogene. The CDR3 totals 16 residues. The CDR3 coding sequence is TGTGCCAGCAGCAAGATGGACGGCCCCAAGAACCAGCCCCAGCATTTT. This sequence encodes CASSKMDGPKNQPQHF.

The chain recombines TRBV28 with TRBJ2-2; D gene uncertain. Deletions cut 8 bases from V and 5 bases from J, with 18 bases between. The germline CDR1 and CDR2 sequences are MDHEN and SYDVKM. The CDR3 contains 15 residues. The CDR3 reads CASGQGVLNTGELFF. The CDR3 DNA follows: TGTGCCAGCGGTCAAGGCGTCCTAAATACCGGGGAGCTGTTTTTT.

The chain combines TRBV9 with TRBJ2-3; 12 positions match TRBD1. The V gene end was trimmed by 3 bases and the J gene end by 5 bases; junction bases not matched to a gene: 7. Germline CDR1 SGDLS, CDR2 YYNGEE. The CDR3 is 16 residues long. The CDR3 protein is CASSEGTGGYLDTQYF. The CDR3 DNA is TGTGCCAGCAGCGAGGGGACAGGGGGCTACCTAGATACGCAGTATTTT.

This clone was observed a few times. The genes are TRBV5-8 and TRBJ2-7, with D possibly called TRBD1 or TRBD2 (6 bases each). Trimming cost V 6 bases and J 0 bases, with 16 bases left between them. The CDR3 contains 15 residues. Looked up from germline, CDR1 is SGHTS and CDR2 is YDEGEE. CDR3 amino acids: CASILSGGGSYEQYF. CDR3 nucleotides: TGTGCCAGCATACTTAGCGGAGGGGGCTCCTACGAGCAGTACTTC.

J is TRBJ2-1 and V is TRBV7-2; 12 positions match TRBD2. The CDR3 is 15 residues long. V shed 2 bases and J 6 bases; nucleotides not matched to a gene: 2. Germline V gene sequence: CDR1 SGHTA, CDR2 FQGNSA. The DNA for the CDR3 is TGTGCCAGCAGCTTAAAACTAGCGGGAGGCAATGAGCAGTTCTTC. Translation gives CASSLKLAGGNEQFF.

The chain couples TRBV5-1 to TRBJ2-1; 13 bases line up with TRBD2. The CDR3 contains 15 residues. The V segment lost 3 bases and the J segment 8 bases; nucleotides outside the gene matches: 5. Per germline, CDR1 SGHRS and CDR2 YFSETQ. This CDR3 reads CASSSTSGRVDEQFF. CDR3 DNA: TGCGCCAGCAGCTCCACTAGCGGGAGGGTTGATGAGCAGTTCTTC. Supplemented by reference TRBV5-1 and TRBJ2-1, the full variable domain reads KAGVTQTPRYLIKTRGQQVTLSCSPISGHRSVSWYQQTPGQGLQFLFEYFSETQRNKGNFPGRFSGRQFSNSRSEMNVSTLELGDSALYLCASSSTSGRVDEQFFGPGTRLTVL.

The J gene is TRBJ2-1, the V gene TRBV19; the D is unclear. Germline V lookup: CDR1 LNHDA, CDR2 SQIVND (reference sequence). The ends were cut back, 3 bases at V and 5 bases at J, with 14 bases in the middle. The CDR3 has 15 residues. The CDR3 nucleotides read TGTGCCAGTAGTATCTCTCAGGTACGACACAATGAGCAGTTCTTC. Amino acid sequence: CASSISQVRHNEQFF.

V and J are TRBV7-9 and TRBJ2-7, with D possibly TRBD1 on 6 matching bases. The germline gives CDR1 SEHNR, CDR2 FQNEAQ (reference sequence). With 7 bases removed from V and 5 bases from J, the gap between germline ends came to 18 bases. The CDR3 runs 14 residues. The chain's CDR3 is CASTLARGSHEQYF. As DNA, the CDR3 is TGTGCCAGCACCCTTGCAAGGGGGTCCCACGAGCAGTACTTC. Full variable domain (missing parts from reference TRBV7-9 and TRBJ2-7): DTGVSQNPRHKITKRGQNVTFRCDPISEHNRLYWYRQTLGQGPEFLTYFQNEAQLEKSRLLSDRFSAERPKGSFSTLEIQRTEQGDSAMYLCASTLARGSHEQYFGPGTRLTVT.

This clone has a handful of counts. The genes are TRBV10-3 and TRBJ1-3; D is undetermined. The germline V gene encodes CDR1 ENHRY and CDR2 SYGVKD. This CDR3 has 14 residues. Between the trimmed V and J ends, which lost 2 bases and 6 bases, there was a span of 11 bases. CDR3 in DNA: TGTGCCATCAGTGAGGGCCCGAGGGCAAACACCATATATTTT. This codes for CAISEGPRANTIYF.

In this sample, this clone turned up once. V gene TRBV4-3 combines with J gene TRBJ1-3, with D perhaps TRBD1 (5 bases). Deletions cut 0 bases from V and 2 bases from J, with 8 bases between. Germline lookup yields CDR1 LGHNA and CDR2 YSLEER. There are 15 residues in the CDR3. This chain's CDR3 is CASSQEWGTGNTIYF. Here the CDR3 DNA reads TGCGCCAGCAGCCAAGAATGGGGGACTGGAAACACCATATATTTT.

This clone was observed once. The rearrangement joins TRBV6-5 to TRBJ2-7; tentatively, D is TRBD1 or TRBD2 (6 bases each). The CDR3 is 13 amino acids. Germline V gene data show CDR1 as MNHEY and CDR2 as SVGAGI. Between the trimmed V and J ends, which lost 2 bases and 2 bases, there was a span of 7 bases. This chain's CDR3 is CASSYGGPYEQYF. DNA of the CDR3: TGTGCCAGCAGTTACGGGGGGCCCTACGAGCAGTACTTC.

The chain carries TRBV30 and TRBJ2-1; 9 bases align to TRBD2. Trimming removed 2 bases from V and 0 bases from J; junction bases left unmatched: 11. The CDR3 totals 18 residues. The germline V gene encodes CDR1 GTSNPN and CDR2 SVGIG (reference sequence). As DNA, the CDR3 is TGTGCCTGGAGTCCGGGACTAGCCTTGGAGAGCTCCTACAATGAGCAGTTCTTC. It translates to CAWSPGLALESSYNEQFF.

This clone was seen a few times. J is TRBJ1-1 and V is TRBV10-3; D is unresolved. This CDR3 comprises 12 residues. The V end was cut by 6 bases, the J end by 0 bases, with 5 bases between. CDR1 and CDR2 (germline): ENHRY, SYGVKD. CDR3 bases: TGTGCCATCAGAGGGATGAACACTGAAGCTTTCTTT. Protein sequence: CAIRGMNTEAFF.

In regard to this clone: Other DNA sequences from this sample encode an identical CDR3 as well. This chain connects TRBV28 to TRBJ1-2; no firm D call. This CDR3 region has 12 residues. CDR1 is MDHEN, CDR2 SYDVKM, per germline. V gave up 3 bases and J gave up 4 bases, with 6 bases separating them. The CDR3 is CASSLPGYGYTF. The CDR3 nucleotides read TGTGCCAGCAGTTTGCCGGGCTATGGCTACACCTTC.

The chain recombines TRBV13 with TRBJ2-1; D tentatively fits TRBD1 or TRBD2 (6 bases each). In germline, CDR1 is PRHDT, CDR2 FYEKMQ (reference sequence). V was clipped by 5 bases and J by 0 bases, with 17 bases between them. The length of the CDR3 is 17 residues. CDR3 in amino acids: CASSPRGQLSSYNEQFF. As DNA, the CDR3 is TGTGCCAGCAGCCCCCGGGGGCAGCTGAGCTCCTACAATGAGCAGTTCTTC.

The chain uses TRBV19 and TRBJ1-1; D gene unclear. With 2 bases removed from V and 7 bases from J, the gap between germline ends came to 17 bases. Per germline, CDR1 LNHDA and CDR2 SQIVND (reference sequence). The CDR3 covers 15 residues. As DNA, the CDR3 is TGTGCCAGTAGTATAAAGGCCCCATGGTTCGGTGAAGCTTTCTTT. Its protein product is CASSIKAPWFGEAFF.

The J gene is TRBJ2-7, the V gene TRBV14; D gene unclear. The CDR3 spans 13 residues. Per germline, CDR1 SGHDN and CDR2 FVKESK. Deletions cut 5 bases from V and 4 bases from J, with 12 bases between. CDR3 sequence (DNA): TGTGCCAGCAGCGTAGGTTATGCATACGAGCAGTACTTC. Residues: CASSVGYAYEQYF. The whole variable domain, remainder taken from reference TRBV14 and TRBJ2-7, is EAGVTQFPSHSVIEKGQTVTLRCDPISGHDNLYWYRRVMGKEIKFLLHFVKESKQDESGMPNNRFLAERTGGTYSTLKVQPAELEDSGVYFCASSVGYAYEQYFGPGTRLTVT.

This chain links TRBV7-9 with TRBJ1-1; 8 nucleotides match TRBD1. CDR1 SEHNR and CDR2 FQNEAQ come from the germline V gene (reference sequence). V gave up 3 bases and J gave up 11 bases; unmatched junction bases: 5. This CDR3 is 12 amino acids long. DNA of the CDR3: TGTGCCAGCAGCTTCCAGGGGGCAAAGGCTTTCTTT. Protein sequence: CASSFQGAKAFF.

V and J are TRBV14 and TRBJ2-7; the match to TRBD1 covers 8 bases. The CDR3 has 14 residues. Germline V lookup: CDR1 SGHDN, CDR2 FVKESK. J gave up 4 bases and V 6 bases, and 8 bases lay outside the gene matches. The CDR3: CASSRQGSGYEQYF. CDR3 nucleotides: TGTGCCAGCAGTCGACAGGGGTCCGGGTACGAGCAGTACTTC.

The chain carries TRBV28 and TRBJ1-3; D remains unclear. V was shortened by 5 bases and J by 4 bases, with 15 bases between the two germline ends. The CDR3 contains 15 residues. Germline CDR1 and CDR2: MDHEN and SYDVKM. The CDR3 bases are TGTGCCAGCAGTCCACCGACCCGTTCGGGAAACACCATATATTTT. Amino acid sequence: CASSPPTRSGNTIYF.

This chain uses TRBV30 with TRBJ1-2, with 7 bases lining up with TRBD1. Germline assignment: CDR1 GTSNPN and CDR2 SVGIG (reference sequence). CDR3 size: 12 residues. The V gene end was trimmed by 5 bases and the J gene end by 2 bases; junction bases not matched to a gene: 2. In DNA form, the CDR3 reads TGTGCCTGGGGGACAGAAAACTATGGCTACACCTTC. Encoded protein: CAWGTENYGYTF.